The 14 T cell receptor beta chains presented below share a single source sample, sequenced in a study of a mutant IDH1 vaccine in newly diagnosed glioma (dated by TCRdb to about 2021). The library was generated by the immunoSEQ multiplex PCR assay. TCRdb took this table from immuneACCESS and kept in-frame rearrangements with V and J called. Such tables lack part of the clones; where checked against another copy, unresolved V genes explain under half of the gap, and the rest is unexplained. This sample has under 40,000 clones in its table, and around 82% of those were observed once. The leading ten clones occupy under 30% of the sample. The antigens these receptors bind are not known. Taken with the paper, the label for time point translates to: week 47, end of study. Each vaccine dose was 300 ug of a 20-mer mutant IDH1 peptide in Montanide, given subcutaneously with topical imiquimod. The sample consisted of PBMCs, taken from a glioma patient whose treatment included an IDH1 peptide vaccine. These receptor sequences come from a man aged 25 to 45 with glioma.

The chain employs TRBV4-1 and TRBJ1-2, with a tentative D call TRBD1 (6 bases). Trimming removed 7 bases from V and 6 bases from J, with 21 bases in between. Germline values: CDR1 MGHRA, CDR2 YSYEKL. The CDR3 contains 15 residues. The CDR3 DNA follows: TGCGCCAGCACGAAAGGAGGGCAGGGGAGGAATGGCTACACCTTC. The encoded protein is CASTKGGQGRNGYTF.

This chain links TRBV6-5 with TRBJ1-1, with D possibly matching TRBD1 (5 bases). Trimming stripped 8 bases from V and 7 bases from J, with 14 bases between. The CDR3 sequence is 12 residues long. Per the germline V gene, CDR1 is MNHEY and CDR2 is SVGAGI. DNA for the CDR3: TGTGCCAGCGTCACCGTGGGGGGTGAAGCTTTCTTT. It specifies CASVTVGGEAFF.

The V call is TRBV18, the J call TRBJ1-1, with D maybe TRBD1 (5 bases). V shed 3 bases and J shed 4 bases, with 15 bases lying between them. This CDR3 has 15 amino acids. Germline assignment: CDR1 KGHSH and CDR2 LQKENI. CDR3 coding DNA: TGTGCCAGCTCACCCGTCCAGGGCGGCATCACTGAAGCTTTCTTT. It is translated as CASSPVQGGITEAFF.

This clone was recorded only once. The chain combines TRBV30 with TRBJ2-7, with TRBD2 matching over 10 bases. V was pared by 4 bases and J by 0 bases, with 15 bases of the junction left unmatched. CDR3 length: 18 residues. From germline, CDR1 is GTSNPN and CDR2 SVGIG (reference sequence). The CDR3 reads CAWTALAGEGLLSYEQYF. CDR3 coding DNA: TGTGCCTGGACCGCGCTAGCGGGAGAGGGGTTACTCTCCTACGAGCAGTACTTC.

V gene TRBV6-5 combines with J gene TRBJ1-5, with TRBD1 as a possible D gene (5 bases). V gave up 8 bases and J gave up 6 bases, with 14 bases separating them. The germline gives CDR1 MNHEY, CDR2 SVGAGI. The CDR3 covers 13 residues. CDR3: CASGRDPRQPQHF. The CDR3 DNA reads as TGTGCCAGCGGCAGGGATCCGCGTCAGCCCCAGCATTTT.

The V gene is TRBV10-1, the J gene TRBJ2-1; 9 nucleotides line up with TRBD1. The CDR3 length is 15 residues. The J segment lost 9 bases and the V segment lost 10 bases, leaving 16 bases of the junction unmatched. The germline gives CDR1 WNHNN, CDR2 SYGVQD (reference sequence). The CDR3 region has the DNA TGCGCCAACCTAGTGTCGGGACAGGGCTTATGTGAGCAGTTCTTC. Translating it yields CANLVSGQGLCEQFF.

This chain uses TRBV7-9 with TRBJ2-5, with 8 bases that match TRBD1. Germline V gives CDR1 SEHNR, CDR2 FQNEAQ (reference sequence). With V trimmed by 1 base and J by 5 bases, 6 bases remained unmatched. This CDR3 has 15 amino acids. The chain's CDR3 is CASSLERQGSETQYF. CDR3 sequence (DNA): TGTGCCAGCAGCTTAGAGAGACAGGGGAGCGAGACCCAGTACTTC.

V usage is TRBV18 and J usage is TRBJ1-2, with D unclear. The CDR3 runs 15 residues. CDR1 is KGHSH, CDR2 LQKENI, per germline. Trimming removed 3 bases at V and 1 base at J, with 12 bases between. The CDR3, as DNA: TGTGCCAGCTCACCTCGGGCCCTCTTTAACTATGGCTACACCTTC. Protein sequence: CASSPRALFNYGYTF.

The CDR3, as DNA: TGTGCCAGCAGCTTATCCGGTGAAAAACTGTTTTTT. Encoded protein: CASSLSGEKLFF. J is TRBJ1-4 and V is TRBV7-6; D ambiguous. The CDR3 totals 12 residues. Trimming cost V 2 bases and J 7 bases, with 5 bases left between them. Germline CDR1 SGHVS, CDR2 FNYEAQ.

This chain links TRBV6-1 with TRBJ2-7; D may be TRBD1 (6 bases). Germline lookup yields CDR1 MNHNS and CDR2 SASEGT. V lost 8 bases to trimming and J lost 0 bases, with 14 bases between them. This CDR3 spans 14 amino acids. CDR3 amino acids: CASLIRDNSYEQYF. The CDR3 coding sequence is TGTGCCAGCCTGATACGGGACAACTCCTACGAGCAGTACTTC.

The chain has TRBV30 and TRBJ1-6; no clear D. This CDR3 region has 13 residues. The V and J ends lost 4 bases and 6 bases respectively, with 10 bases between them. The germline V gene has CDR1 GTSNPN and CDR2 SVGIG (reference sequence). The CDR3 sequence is CAWTGMFNSPLHF. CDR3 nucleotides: TGTGCCTGGACCGGGATGTTTAATTCACCCCTCCACTTT.

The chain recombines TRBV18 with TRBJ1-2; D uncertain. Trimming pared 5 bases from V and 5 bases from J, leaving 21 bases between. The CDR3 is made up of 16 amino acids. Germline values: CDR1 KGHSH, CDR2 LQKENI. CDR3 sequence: CASSLPGPSLLYGYTF. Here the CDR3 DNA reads TGTGCCAGCTCATTGCCGGGTCCCTCCCTTCTTTATGGCTACACCTTC.

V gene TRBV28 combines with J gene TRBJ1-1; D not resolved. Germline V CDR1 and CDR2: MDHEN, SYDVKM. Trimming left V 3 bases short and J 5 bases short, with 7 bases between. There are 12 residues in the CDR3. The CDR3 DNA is TGTGCCAGCAGTTTGGGATGGACTGAAGCTTTCTTT. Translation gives CASSLGWTEAFF.

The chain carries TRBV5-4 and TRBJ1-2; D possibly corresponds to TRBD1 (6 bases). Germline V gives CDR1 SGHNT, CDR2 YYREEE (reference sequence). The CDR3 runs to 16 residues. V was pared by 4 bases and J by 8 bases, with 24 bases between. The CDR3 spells CASSRTVLGAMGGYTF. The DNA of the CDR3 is TGTGCCAGCAGCCGGACAGTTCTAGGAGCGATGGGAGGCTACACCTTC.